This T cell receptor beta chain was recorded in a study of blood T cell repertoires in COVID-19. Study information: Sample material is recorded as cDNA or gDNA derived from T cells, B-cell-depleted T cells, or PBMCs.

Sequencing was performed with immunoSEQ multiplex PCR; in TCRdb, only in-frame clones are kept and a portion is missing. The repertoire holds around 130,000 clones, with 65% to 90% as singletons. Each participant's cohort was designated according to participant-reported clinical history. This CDR3 has 15 residues. V was trimmed by 5 bases and J by 2 bases, leaving 13 bases between them. The germline CDR1 and CDR2 sequences are SNHLY and FYNNEI. This clone was picked up one time. The clonotype comes from a woman aged 45-65 years who had recovered from COVID-19. Sample: PBMCs or T cells enriched from blood (not recorded which). J is TRBJ1-5 and V is TRBV2; tentatively, D is TRBD1 (5 bases). In DNA form, the CDR3 reads TGTGCCAGCAGTTCCGGGGGGGGACGCAATCAGCCCCAGCATTTT. Its translation is CASSSGGGRNQPQHF.